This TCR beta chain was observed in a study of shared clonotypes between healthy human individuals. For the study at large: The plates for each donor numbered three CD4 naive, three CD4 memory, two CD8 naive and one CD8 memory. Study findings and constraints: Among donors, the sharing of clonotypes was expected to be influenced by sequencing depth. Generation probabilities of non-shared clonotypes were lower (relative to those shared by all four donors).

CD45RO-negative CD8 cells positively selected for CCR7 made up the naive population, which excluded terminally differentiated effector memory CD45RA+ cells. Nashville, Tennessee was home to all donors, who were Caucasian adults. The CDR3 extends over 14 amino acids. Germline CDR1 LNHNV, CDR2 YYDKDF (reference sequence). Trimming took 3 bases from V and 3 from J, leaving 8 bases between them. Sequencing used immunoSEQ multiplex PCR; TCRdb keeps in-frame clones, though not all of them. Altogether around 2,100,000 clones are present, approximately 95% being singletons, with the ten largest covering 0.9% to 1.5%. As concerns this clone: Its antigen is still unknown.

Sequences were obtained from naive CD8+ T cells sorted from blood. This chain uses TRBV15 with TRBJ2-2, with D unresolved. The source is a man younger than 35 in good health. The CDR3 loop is CATSSLADTGELFF. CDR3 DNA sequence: TGTGCCACCAGCAGTTTGGCGGACACCGGGGAGCTGTTTTTT.